A selection of T cell receptor beta chains follows, all from one sample in a study of Ad26.COV2.S vaccination and SARS-CoV-2 variants. The protocol was immunoSEQ multiplex PCR, while the TCRdb copy is restricted to in-frame clones and leaves out a portion. The table includes about 350,000 clones, 88% detected once. The sample was peripheral blood, taken in a trial of Ad26.COV2.S vaccine versus placebo. Every receptor here comes from a person aged 18 to 65 who received the Ad26.COV2.S COVID-19 vaccine or a placebo. The CDR3 runs from the conserved cysteine through the conserved F or W. D genes are given only for firm matches. Part of the rows lack a size; the others show once, few, many or a class for expanded clones.

>.|TRBV18|TRBJ2-5|.
CASSPTPGETQYF
TGTGCCAGCTCACCGACCCCCGGAGAGACCCAGTACTTC
>.|TRBV7-9|TRBJ2-7|.
CASSLGQATYEQYF
TGTGCCAGCAGCTTAGGACAGGCTACCTACGAGCAGTACTTC
>.|TRBV5-1|TRBJ2-2|.
CASRLRDSNTGELFF
TGCGCCAGCAGGTTACGGGATTCGAACACCGGGGAGCTGTTTTTT
>.|TRBV19|TRBJ1-5|.
CASSIGGTSNQPQHF
TGTGCCAGTAGTATTGGGGGGACTTCCAATCAGCCCCAGCATTTT
>TRBD1|TRBV4-1|TRBJ2-6|.
CASSHLPGQGESGANVLTF
TGCGCCAGCAGCCATCTCCCGGGACAGGGGGAGTCTGGGGCCAACGTCCTGACTTTC
>.|TRBV6-2/TRBV6-3|TRBJ1-3|.
CASGSDRTGNTIYF
TGTGCCAGCGGTTCAGACAGGACTGGAAACACCATATATTTT
>.|TRBV27|TRBJ1-1|.
CASSFQGLTEAFF
TGTGCCAGCAGTTTTCAGGGACTCACTGAAGCTTTCTTT
>.|TRBV2|TRBJ2-1|.
CASSPRRGHEQFF
TGTGCCAGCAGTCCCCGGCGAGGGCATGAGCAGTTCTTC
>.|TRBV14|TRBJ2-5|.
CASSQTGIWPQETQYF
TGTGCCAGCAGCCAAACGGGTATATGGCCCCAAGAGACCCAGTACTTC
>TRBD2|TRBV4-2|TRBJ2-7|.
CASSQIAGLVNEQYF
TGTGCCAGCAGCCAAATAGCGGGACTCGTCAACGAGCAGTACTTC
>TRBD2|TRBV15|TRBJ2-3|.
CATSRVPRDGGGADTQYF
TGTGCCACCAGCAGAGTCCCCCGGGACGGGGGGGGCGCAGATACGCAGTATTTT
>.|TRBV11-3|TRBJ2-5|.
CASSLGSQETQYF
TGTGCCAGCAGCTTAGGCAGTCAAGAGACCCAGTACTTC
>.|TRBV18|TRBJ1-1|.
CASSQAGDTEAFF
TGTGCCAGCTCCCAAGCTGGGGACACTGAAGCTTTCTTT
>.|TRBV7-2|TRBJ1-5|.
CASSLNQGLNQPQHF
TGTGCCAGCAGCTTAAACCAGGGGCTCAATCAGCCCCAGCATTTT
>TRBD1|TRBV7-9|TRBJ2-1|.
CASSLGRVGDRGHNEQFF
TGTGCCAGCAGCTTAGGACGGGTGGGGGACAGGGGGCACAATGAGCAGTTCTTC
>.|TRBV29-1|TRBJ2-1|.
CSAGRTSYNEQFF
TGCAGCGCTGGACGGACCTCCTACAATGAGCAGTTCTTC
>.|TRBV28|TRBJ1-6|.
CASRRLGSPLHF
TGTGCCAGCAGGCGGTTAGGGTCACCCCTCCACTTT
>TRBD2|TRBV6-2/TRBV6-3|TRBJ2-5|.
CASSYSGTSGGLETQYF
TGTGCCAGCAGTTACTCCGGGACTAGCGGGGGGCTGGAGACCCAGTACTTC
>.|TRBV4-3|TRBJ2-3|.
CASSQDYTQYF
TGCGCCAGCAGCCAAGATTATACGCAGTATTTT
>.|TRBV29-1|TRBJ2-5|few
CSVEFGGEYQETQYF
TGCAGCGTTGAATTTGGGGGAGAGTACCAAGAGACCCAGTACTTC
>.|TRBV21-1|TRBJ1-6|.
CASSKVILLGPSDSPLHF
TGTGCCAGCAGCAAAGTAATCCTTTTGGGCCCTTCCGATTCACCCCTCCACTTT
>TRBD1|TRBV5-1|TRBJ1-1|once
CASSLDGTARSNTEAFF
TGCGCCAGCAGCTTGGACGGGACAGCGAGATCGAACACTGAAGCTTTCTTT
>.|TRBV7-2|TRBJ1-5|once
CASSPGFGIQPQHF
TGTGCCAGCAGCCCAGGTTTCGGGATTCAGCCCCAGCATTTT
>.|TRBV28|TRBJ1-5|few
CASGAQGLRHQPQHF
TGTGCCAGCGGAGCTCAGGGGTTACGGCATCAGCCCCAGCATTTT
>.|TRBV7-2|TRBJ1-1|.
CASSLDRGAIMNTEAFF
TGTGCCAGCAGCTTAGACCGGGGGGCGATCATGAACACTGAAGCTTTCTTT
>.|TRBV5-1|TRBJ2-3|once
CASSLNPRGFGTDTQYF
TGCGCCAGCAGCTTAAATCCCCGGGGCTTTGGCACAGATACGCAGTATTTT
>TRBD1|TRBV28|TRBJ2-7|.
CASSLDRNEQYF
TGTGCCAGCAGTTTGGACAGGAACGAGCAGTACTTC
>.|TRBV29-1|TRBJ1-6|.
CSVLSRAGWDSPLHF
TGCAGCGTTTTATCCCGGGCAGGGTGGGATTCACCCCTCCACTTT
>.|TRBV28|TRBJ2-3|.
CASRSSGDRTDTQYF
TGTGCCAGCAGGTCTTCGGGAGATCGAACAGATACGCAGTATTTT
>TRBD1|TRBV4-2|TRBJ1-6|.
CASSQTGGTNNSPLHF
TGTGCCAGCAGCCAAACAGGGGGGACGAATAATTCACCCCTCCACTTT
>.|TRBV10-3|TRBJ1-5|few
CAISEYRVANQPQHF
TGTGCCATCAGTGAGTACAGGGTCGCGAATCAGCCCCAGCATTTT
>TRBD1|TRBV5-4|TRBJ1-1|once
CASSSGDSPMNTEAFF
TGTGCCAGCAGCTCCGGGGACAGCCCCATGAACACTGAAGCTTTCTTT
>TRBD2|TRBV4-3|TRBJ2-7|.
CASSQDGGGSYEQYF
TGCGCCAGCAGCCAAGATGGCGGGGGGTCCTACGAGCAGTACTTC
>.|TRBV27|TRBJ1-5|.
CASSFQGGFRQPQHF
TGTGCCAGCAGTTTCCAGGGTGGTTTTCGTCAGCCCCAGCATTTT
>.|TRBV19|TRBJ1-3|.
CASSPRRGAGNTIYF
TGTGCCAGTAGTCCCCGTCGGGGGGCTGGAAACACCATATATTTT
>.|TRBV7-3|TRBJ2-4|.
CASSLPSQNIQYF
TGTGCCAGCAGCTTACCCAGCCAAAACATTCAGTACTTC
>TRBD2|TRBV4-3|TRBJ2-1|.
CASSQVASGTLYEQFF
TGCGCCAGCAGCCAAGTAGCTAGCGGGACCCTTTATGAGCAGTTCTTC